A selection of T cell receptor beta chains follows, all from one sample in a study of blood T cell repertoires in COVID-19. Only in-frame clones appear in the TCRdb table, and some are missing; sequencing was by immunoSEQ multiplex PCR. The sample records more than 250,000 clones, around four fifths being singletons. The sequenced sample was peripheral blood. Every receptor here comes from a man aged 60 to 69 who had recovered from COVID-19. Each CDR3 is given without its conserved first and last residue. Not every row has a clone size; where given, it reads once, few, many or a size class.

j_call clone_size v_call cdr3_aa
TRBJ2-5 NA TRBV7-2 ASSRSVDETQY
TRBJ1-2 NA TRBV3-1/TRBV3-2 ASSQGGIYGYT
TRBJ2-5 once TRBV5-1 ASSSGLAGSETQY
TRBJ2-5 NA TRBV2 ASSDFLAGGQETQY
TRBJ2-5 NA TRBV9 ASSVEAGQETQY
TRBJ2-5 NA TRBV9 ASSVGSGAETQY
TRBJ2-5 few TRBV5-1 ASSSAGGMKTQY
TRBJ1-1 NA TRBV12-3/TRBV12-4 ASSFGGARAF
TRBJ1-2 NA TRBV5-1 ASSLGQGSGYT
TRBJ1-5 NA TRBV12-3/TRBV12-4 ASSLQGAQPQH
TRBJ2-7 NA TRBV2 ARIPGEEQY
TRBJ1-5 NA TRBV19 ASSERQGNQPQH
TRBJ2-2 NA TRBV6-5 ASRRDTGELF
TRBJ2-7 few TRBV10-2 ASRQGAYEQY
TRBJ1-5 NA TRBV19 ATTGQGGQPQH
TRBJ2-3 NA TRBV7-9 ASKARGLTDTQY
TRBJ2-6 NA TRBV3-1/TRBV3-2 ASSQGRDRILPGANVLT
TRBJ1-1 NA TRBV19 ASSMGPLGQMGLNTEAF
TRBJ1-1 NA TRBV28 ASSLWEGRKYGLDTEAF
TRBJ2-7 NA TRBV7-3 ASSLATSGGPYEQY
TRBJ2-5 NA TRBV5-8 ASSWGTVKETQY
TRBJ1-2 NA TRBV28 ASSLTGRLDGYT
TRBJ2-3 NA TRBV29-1 SVEDLASGEDTQY
TRBJ2-5 few TRBV29-1 SVVVTGETQY
TRBJ1-4 NA TRBV14 ASSLPGQFNEKLF
TRBJ2-3 once TRBV4-2 ASSHELAGTDTQY
TRBJ2-7 once TRBV6-2/TRBV6-3 ASSWTGFGKGEQY
TRBJ1-5 NA TRBV6-5 ASTPSRTEGPH
TRBJ2-5 few TRBV29-1 SPGGGHQETQY
TRBJ2-2 NA TRBV6-2/TRBV6-3 ASSYGGGAYAGELF
TRBJ2-1 NA TRBV18 ASSVGYGDAF
TRBJ1-6 NA TRBV11-2 ASSLGQGNSPLH
TRBJ2-7 once TRBV3-1/TRBV3-2 ASSQAGGISSEQY
TRBJ2-1 NA TRBV6-5 ASKQGQNNEQF
TRBJ2-5 NA TRBV6-5 ASRQGAVETQY
TRBJ1-1 NA TRBV20-1 SPGQGTEAF
TRBJ1-2 once TRBV3-1/TRBV3-2 ASSHRQGAVGYT
TRBJ1-5 once TRBV19 ASSVGQGGGNQPQH
TRBJ1-6 NA TRBV6-5 ASSYGGAYNSPLH
TRBJ1-1 NA TRBV6-5 ASSWTRMNTEAF
TRBJ2-7 NA TRBV7-5 VRSPHWTSPSSYEQY
TRBJ2-1 NA TRBV27 ASRMDRGEYNEQF
TRBJ2-1 once TRBV5-1 ASSLPASSSYNEQF
TRBJ2-7 NA TRBV5-1 ASSLSLAGGLESYEQY
TRBJ1-1 NA TRBV6-5 ASRAQGTEAF
TRBJ1-3 NA TRBV30 AWNPGPGQNTIY
TRBJ2-7 NA TRBV6-5 ASSRRTSAEQY
TRBJ2-3 NA TRBV7-9 ASSPRTSGILDTQY